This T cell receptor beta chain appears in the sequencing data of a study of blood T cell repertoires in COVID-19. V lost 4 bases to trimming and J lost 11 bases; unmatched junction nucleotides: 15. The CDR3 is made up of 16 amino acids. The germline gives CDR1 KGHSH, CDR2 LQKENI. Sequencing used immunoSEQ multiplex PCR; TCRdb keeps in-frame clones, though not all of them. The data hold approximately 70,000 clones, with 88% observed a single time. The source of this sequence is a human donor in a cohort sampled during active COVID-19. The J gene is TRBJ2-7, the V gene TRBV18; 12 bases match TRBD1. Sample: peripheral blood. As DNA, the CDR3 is TGTGCCAGCTCACTTAACCCGGGACAGGGGGCGCTTAAGGAGTACTTC. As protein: CASSLNPGQGALKEYF.